The TCR beta chain described here comes from a study of shared clonotypes between healthy human individuals. Study context: The study drew on a couple of women and three men aged 18 to 49 as donors.

Germline loops: CDR1 SGHTA, CDR2 FQGNSA. The CDR3 spans 12 residues. V was cut by 5 bases and J by 7 bases, with 11 bases left in between. Execution of the assay was at deep level. Unsorted PBMC DNA was sequenced on ten immunoSEQ deep assay plates. Original handling: Quality scores were absent from the junction-only immunoSEQ sequences, so filtering differed. Generated by immunoSEQ multiplex PCR, the TCRdb table keeps only in-frame clones and is missing some. V and J calls and clone size are as listed in that table; D and trimming were resolved from the DNA. This sample has about 500,000 clones; 77% occur once, and the top ten carry 12%.

The material sequenced was PBMCs. V is TRBV7-2 and J is TRBJ1-2; D is possibly TRBD1 (5 bases). The sequence was obtained from a woman between 40 and 55 years old in good health. Some clones in this sample may be carry-over from other donors' samples. CDR3 loop: CASSQQAFGYTF. The CDR3, as DNA: TGTGCCAGCAGCCAACAGGCGTTTGGCTACACCTTC.